This T cell receptor beta chain is from a study of technical replicates of blood from a handful of donors. Sequenced by immunoSEQ multiplex PCR; TCRdb stores in-frame clones only, minus some. This table has about 84,000 clones, 95% to 98% appearing once. This clone was seen more than once but under ten times. Material for sequencing was T cells isolated from PBMCs. This sequence was found in a human donor in good health.

CDR3 loop: CSGTANTGELFF. CDR3 nucleotide sequence: TGCAGCGGAACAGCGAACACCGGGGAGCTGTTTTTT. The chain carries TRBV29-1 and TRBJ2-2; D unclear. Germline assignment: CDR1 SQVTM and CDR2 ANQGSEA. This CDR3 is 12 amino acids long. V lost 7 bases, J lost 0 bases, and 6 bases lay in between.